A single sample gave rise to the 3 T cell receptor beta chains below, sequenced in a study of blood T cells in healthy people across ages. Then a second PCR, running roughly 6 to 11 cycles, was carried out with a sample-barcoded 5' primer and a J-beta primer mix. TCRdb redid the calling of the 5' RACE reads with MiXCR, one entry per CDR3 protein. The sample consists of about 1.5 million distinct CDR3 sequences, approximately 43% of them appearing once. Sequencing used blood. The receptor source for this set is a woman in her late teens or twenties in good health.

This clonotype has a handful of counts. The chain is built from TRBV5-1 and TRBJ1-2, with 9 nucleotides matching TRBD1. Per germline, CDR1 SGHRS and CDR2 YFSETQ. With 4 bases clipped from V and 4 bases from J, the junction kept 11 bases outside the gene matches. CDR3 length: 16 residues. The CDR3 is CASSRLQGAQGYGYTF. CDR3 bases: TGCGCCAGCAGCAGATTACAGGGGGCGCAGGGCTATGGCTACACCTTC.

This clonotype was seen more than once but under ten times. V is TRBV20-1 and J is TRBJ2-7; tentatively, D is TRBD2 (6 bases). This CDR3 spans 18 amino acids. The germline gives CDR1 DFQATT, CDR2 SNEGSKA (reference sequence). Deletions cut 6 bases from V and 0 bases from J, with 27 bases between. CDR3 coding DNA: TGCAGTGCCAACACTATAGCGGCAAGGACCCAAAGCTCCTACGAGCAGTACTTC. Amino acid sequence: CSANTIAARTQSSYEQYF.

The chain recombines TRBV7-2 with TRBJ2-7; D possibly corresponds to TRBD2 (7 bases). The CDR3 has 16 residues. V lost 1 base, J lost 7 bases, and 20 bases lay in between. CDR1 is SGHTA, CDR2 FQGNSA, per germline. CDR3: CASSLVGGGLYNEQYF. DNA of the CDR3: TGTGCCAGCAGCTTAGTTGGGGGGGGCTTGTACAATGAGCAGTACTTC.